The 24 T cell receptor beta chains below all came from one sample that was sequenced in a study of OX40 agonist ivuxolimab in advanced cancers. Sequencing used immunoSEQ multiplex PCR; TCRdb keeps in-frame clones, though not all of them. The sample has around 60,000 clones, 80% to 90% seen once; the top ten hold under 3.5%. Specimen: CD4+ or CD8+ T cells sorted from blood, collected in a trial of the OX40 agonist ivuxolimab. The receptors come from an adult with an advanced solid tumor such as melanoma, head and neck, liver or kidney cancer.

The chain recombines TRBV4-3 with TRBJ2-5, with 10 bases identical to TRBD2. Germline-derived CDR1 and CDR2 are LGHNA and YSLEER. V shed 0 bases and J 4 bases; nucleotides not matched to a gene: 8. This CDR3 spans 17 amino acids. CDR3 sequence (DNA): TGCGCCAGCAGCCAAGATCCAGCGGGAGGGCCATTAGAGACCCAGTACTTC. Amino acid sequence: CASSQDPAGGPLETQYF.

The CDR3 loop is CAINTGGRTEAFF. The CDR3 region has the DNA TGTGCCATCAATACAGGGGGCAGGACTGAAGCTTTCTTT. J is TRBJ1-1 and V is TRBV10-3; TRBD1 matches at 9 bases. Germline CDR1 reads ENHRY; CDR2 reads SYGVKD. The CDR3 is 13 residues long. The junction had 5 bases not matched to a gene; V was cut back by 7 bases and J by 5 bases.

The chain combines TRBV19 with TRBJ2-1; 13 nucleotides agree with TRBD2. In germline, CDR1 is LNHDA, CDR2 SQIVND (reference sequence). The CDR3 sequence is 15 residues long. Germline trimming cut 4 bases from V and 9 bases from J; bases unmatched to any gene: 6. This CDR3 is CASSRLAGGRAEQFF. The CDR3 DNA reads TGTGCCAGTAGTAGACTAGCGGGAGGTCGTGCTGAGCAGTTCTTC.

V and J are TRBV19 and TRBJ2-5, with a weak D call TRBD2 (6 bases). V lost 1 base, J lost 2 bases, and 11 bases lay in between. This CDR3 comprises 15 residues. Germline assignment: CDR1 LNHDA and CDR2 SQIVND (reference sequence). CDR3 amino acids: CASSIGLDTQETQYF. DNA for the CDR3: TGTGCCAGTAGTATAGGACTAGACACACAAGAGACCCAGTACTTC.

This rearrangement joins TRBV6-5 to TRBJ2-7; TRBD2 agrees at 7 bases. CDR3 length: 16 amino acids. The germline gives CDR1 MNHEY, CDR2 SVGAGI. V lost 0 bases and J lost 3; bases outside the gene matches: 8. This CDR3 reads CASSYSVPGTIYEQYF. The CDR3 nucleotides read TGTGCCAGCAGTTACTCGGTTCCCGGGACTATCTACGAGCAGTACTTC.

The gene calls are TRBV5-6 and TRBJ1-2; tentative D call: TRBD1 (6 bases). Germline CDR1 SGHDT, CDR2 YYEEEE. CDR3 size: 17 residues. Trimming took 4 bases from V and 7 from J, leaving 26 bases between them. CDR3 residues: CASSPVGLGQGSSGYTF. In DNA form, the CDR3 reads TGTGCCAGCAGCCCCGTCGGTTTGGGTCAGGGGTCCTCTGGCTACACCTTC.

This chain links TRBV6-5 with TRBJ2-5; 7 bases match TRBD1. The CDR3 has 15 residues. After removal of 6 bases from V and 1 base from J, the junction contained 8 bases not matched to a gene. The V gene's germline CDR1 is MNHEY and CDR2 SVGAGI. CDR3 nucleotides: TGTGCCAGCAGGAGATGGCAGGGGGTCCAAGAGACCCAGTACTTC. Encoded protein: CASRRWQGVQETQYF.

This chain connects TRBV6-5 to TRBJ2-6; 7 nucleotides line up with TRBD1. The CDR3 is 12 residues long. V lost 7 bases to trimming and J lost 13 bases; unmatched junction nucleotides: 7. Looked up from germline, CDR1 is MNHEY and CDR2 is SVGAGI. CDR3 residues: CASKGQTRVLTF. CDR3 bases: TGTGCCAGCAAGGGACAGACCAGGGTCCTGACTTTC.

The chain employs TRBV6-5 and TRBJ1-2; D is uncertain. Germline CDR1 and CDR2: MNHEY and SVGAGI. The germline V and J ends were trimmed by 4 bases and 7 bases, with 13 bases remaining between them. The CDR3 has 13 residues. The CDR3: CASSWHGETGYTF. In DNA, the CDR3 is TGTGCCAGCAGTTGGCACGGGGAGACTGGCTACACCTTC.

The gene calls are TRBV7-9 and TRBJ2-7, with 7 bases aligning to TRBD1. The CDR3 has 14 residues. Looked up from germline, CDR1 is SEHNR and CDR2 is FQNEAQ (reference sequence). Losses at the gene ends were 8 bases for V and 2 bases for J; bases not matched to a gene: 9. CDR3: CASDRTGLAYEQYF. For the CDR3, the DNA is TGTGCCAGCGACCGGACAGGTTTAGCCTACGAGCAGTACTTC. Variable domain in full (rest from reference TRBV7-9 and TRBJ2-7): DTGVSQNPRHKITKRGQNVTFRCDPISEHNRLYWYRQTLGQGPEFLTYFQNEAQLEKSRLLSDRFSAERPKGSFSTLEIQRTEQGDSAMYLCASDRTGLAYEQYFGPGTRLTVT.

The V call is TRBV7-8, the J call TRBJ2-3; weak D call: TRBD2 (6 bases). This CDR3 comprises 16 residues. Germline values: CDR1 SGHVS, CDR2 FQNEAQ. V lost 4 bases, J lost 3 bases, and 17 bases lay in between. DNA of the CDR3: TGTGCCAGCAGCTCGCGCGCGGGGACTGGAACAGATACGCAGTATTTT. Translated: CASSSRAGTGTDTQYF.

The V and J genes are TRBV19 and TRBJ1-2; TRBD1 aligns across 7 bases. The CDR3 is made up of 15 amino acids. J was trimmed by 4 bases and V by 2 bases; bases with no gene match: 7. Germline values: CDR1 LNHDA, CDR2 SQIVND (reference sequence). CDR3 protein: CASSIILAGGYGYTF. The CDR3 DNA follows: TGTGCCAGTAGTATAATCCTGGCAGGGGGCTATGGCTACACCTTC.

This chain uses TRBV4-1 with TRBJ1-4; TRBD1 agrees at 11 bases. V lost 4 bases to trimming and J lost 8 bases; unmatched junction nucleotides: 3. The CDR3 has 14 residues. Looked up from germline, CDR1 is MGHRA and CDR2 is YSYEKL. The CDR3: CASSRGTGGEKLFF. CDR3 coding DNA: TGCGCCAGCAGCCGCGGGACAGGGGGGGAAAAACTGTTTTTT.

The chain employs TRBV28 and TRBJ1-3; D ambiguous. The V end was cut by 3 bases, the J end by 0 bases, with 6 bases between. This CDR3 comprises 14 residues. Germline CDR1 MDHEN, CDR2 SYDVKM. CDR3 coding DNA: TGTGCCAGCAGTTTCCGACACTCTGGAAACACCATATATTTT. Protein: CASSFRHSGNTIYF.

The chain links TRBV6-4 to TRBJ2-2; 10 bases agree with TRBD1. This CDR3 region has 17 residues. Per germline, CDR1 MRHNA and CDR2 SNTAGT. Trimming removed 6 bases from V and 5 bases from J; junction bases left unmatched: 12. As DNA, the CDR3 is TGTGCCAGCAGCCGCGATATGACAGGGGGCGAAACCGGGGAGCTGTTTTTT. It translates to CASSRDMTGGETGELFF.

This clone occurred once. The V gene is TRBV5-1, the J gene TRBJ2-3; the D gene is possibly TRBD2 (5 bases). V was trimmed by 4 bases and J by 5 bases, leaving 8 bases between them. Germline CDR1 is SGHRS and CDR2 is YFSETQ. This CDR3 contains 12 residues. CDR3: CASSLEGDTQYF. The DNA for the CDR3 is TGCGCCAGCAGCCTAGAGGGAGATACGCAGTATTTT.

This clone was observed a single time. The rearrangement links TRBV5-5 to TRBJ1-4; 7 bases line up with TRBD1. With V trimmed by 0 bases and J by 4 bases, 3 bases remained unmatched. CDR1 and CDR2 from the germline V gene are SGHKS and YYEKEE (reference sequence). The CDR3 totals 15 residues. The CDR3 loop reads CASSLGTGHNEKLFF. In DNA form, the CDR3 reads TGTGCCAGCAGCTTGGGGACAGGACATAATGAAAAACTGTTTTTT.

CDR3 nucleotide sequence: TGCGCCAGCAAAGGTTCGCACGGAACCTACGAGCAGTACTTC. Protein product: CASKGSHGTYEQYF. This sequence joins TRBV5-1 and TRBJ2-7, with unresolved D. Trimming removed 6 bases from V and 2 bases from J, with 15 bases in between. The CDR3 contains 14 residues. CDR1 SGHRS and CDR2 YFSETQ come from the germline V gene.

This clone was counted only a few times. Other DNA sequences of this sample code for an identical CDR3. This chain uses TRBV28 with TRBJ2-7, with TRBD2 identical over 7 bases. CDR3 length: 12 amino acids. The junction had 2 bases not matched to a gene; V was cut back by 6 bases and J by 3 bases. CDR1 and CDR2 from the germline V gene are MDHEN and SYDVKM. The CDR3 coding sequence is TGTGCCAGCAGCCGGGGGGTCTACGAGCAGTACTTC. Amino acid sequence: CASSRGVYEQYF. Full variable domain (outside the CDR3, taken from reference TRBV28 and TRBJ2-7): DVKVTQSSRYLVKRTGEKVFLECVQDMDHENMFWYRQDPGLGLRLIYFSYDVKMKEKGDIPEGYSVSREKKERFSLILESASTNQTSMYLCASSRGVYEQYFGPGTRLTVT.

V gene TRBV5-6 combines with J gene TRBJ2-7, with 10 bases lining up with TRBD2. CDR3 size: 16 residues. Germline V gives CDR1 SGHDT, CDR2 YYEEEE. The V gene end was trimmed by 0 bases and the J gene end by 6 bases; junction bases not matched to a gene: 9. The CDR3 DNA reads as TGTGCCAGCAGCTTGGTTCCAAGCGGGAGGGCCTCCGAGCAGTACTTC. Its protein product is CASSLVPSGRASEQYF.

CDR3 sequence: CASSLATGQQFF. CDR3 coding DNA: TGTGCCAGCAGCTTAGCGACAGGCCAGCAGTTCTTC. The rearrangement links TRBV11-2 to TRBJ2-1; possibly TRBD1 for D (6 bases). Germline V gene data show CDR1 as SGHAT and CDR2 as FQNNGV. Trimming took off 1 base at V and 11 bases at J, with 9 bases between the two ends. The CDR3 extends over 12 amino acids.

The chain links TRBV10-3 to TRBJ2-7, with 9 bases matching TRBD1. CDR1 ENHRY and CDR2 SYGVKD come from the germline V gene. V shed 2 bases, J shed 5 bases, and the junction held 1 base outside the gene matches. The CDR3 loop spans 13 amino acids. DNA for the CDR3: TGTGCCATCAGTGAGACAGGGGGCAACGAGCAGTACTTC. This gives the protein CAISETGGNEQYF.

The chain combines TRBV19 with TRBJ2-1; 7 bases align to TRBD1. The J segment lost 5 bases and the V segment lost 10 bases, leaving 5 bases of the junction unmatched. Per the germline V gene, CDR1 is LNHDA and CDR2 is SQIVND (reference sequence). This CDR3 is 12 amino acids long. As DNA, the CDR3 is TGTGCCACGGCGGACAGGAACAATGAGCAGTTCTTC. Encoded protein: CATADRNNEQFF. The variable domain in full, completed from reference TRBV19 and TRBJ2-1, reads DGGITQSPKYLFRKEGQNVTLSCEQNLNHDAMYWYRQDPGQGLRLIYYSQIVNDFQKGDIAEGYSVSREKKESFPLTVTSAQKNPTAFYLCATADRNNEQFFGPGTRLTVL.

The chain's CDR3 is CASSGQEYSNQPQHF. The CDR3, as DNA: TGTGCCAGCTCAGGACAGGAATATAGCAATCAGCCCCAGCATTTT. The chain recombines TRBV18 with TRBJ1-5; 7 nucleotides line up with TRBD1. Per germline, CDR1 KGHSH and CDR2 LQKENI. CDR3 size: 15 residues. V dropped 5 bases and J dropped 0; count of bases not matched to a gene: 4.